These T cell receptor beta chains were read from a single sample in a study of blood T cells in healthy people across ages. TCRdb fed the 5' RACE reads into MiXCR, producing one record per CDR3 protein. This sample has about 770,000 distinct CDR3 sequences; around two fifths occur once, and the top ten carry approximately 19%. The specimen was blood. The source of these receptors is a man between 60 and 75 years old in good health. Both conserved end residues are part of each CDR3.

TRBJ2-2 | TRBV6-2/TRBV6-3 | CASSYPAGRTGELFF
TRBJ2-1 | TRBV4-1 | CASSQDRASGSDEQFF
TRBJ1-5 | TRBV12-3/TRBV12-4 | CASSPRDRNQPQHF
TRBJ2-5 | TRBV18 | CASSPGRTVDETQYF
TRBJ2-7 | TRBV29-1 | CSAGRGAEYEQYF
TRBJ1-6 | TRBV6-1 | CASMSFGLNNSPLHF
TRBJ2-7 | TRBV9 | CASSVMELSYEQYF
TRBJ2-7 | TRBV9 | CASSLRGLAGGGDEQYF
TRBJ2-7 | TRBV14 | CASSQAKAQYF
TRBJ1-6 | TRBV7-6 | CASSSTDGPALPLHF
TRBJ2-1 | TRBV5-1 | CASSLGPEANEQFF
TRBJ2-7 | TRBV12-3/TRBV12-4 | CASSLTLGTGLSYEQYF
TRBJ2-3 | TRBV28 | CASSPSSWGTDTQYF
TRBJ2-7 | TRBV2 | CASSQQGSTAYEQYF